This T cell receptor beta chain was identified in a study of OX40 agonist ivuxolimab in advanced cancers. Study overall: The group had a mean age of about 65 years, ranged from about 23 to 79, and was approximately 81% male. General study points: Expanded clones were, on average, more numerous among CD8+ T cells than CD4+. Blood T cells, both CD4+ and CD8+, expanded clonally by week 6 at 0.1 to 3.0 mg/kg.

On this clone: What it binds is not known.

V shed 7 bases and J shed 4 bases, with 8 bases lying between them. Germline CDR1 SGHTA, CDR2 FQGNSA. The CDR3 totals 13 residues. Samples were taken at baseline and on day 1 of cycles 4 and 7. Data came from immunoSEQ multiplex PCR; TCRdb stores just in-frame clones and leaves some out. This table has about 45,000 clones, approximately 91% appearing once. J is TRBJ1-6 and V is TRBV7-2; perhaps TRBD1 as D (5 bases). The sequences come from CD4+ or CD8+ T cells sorted from blood, collected in a trial of the OX40 agonist ivuxolimab. This clonotype was obtained from an adult with an advanced solid tumor such as melanoma, head and neck, liver or kidney cancer. The CDR3 nucleotides are TGTGCCAGCACCCGACAGTATAATTCACCCCTCCACTTT. This gives the protein CASTRQYNSPLHF.